The present TCR beta chain was sequenced within a study of T-cell reconstitution after alpha-beta-depleted transplantation in children. TCRbeta library preparation incorporated unique molecular identifiers. MiXCR, run by TCRdb on the PCR reads, gives a single entry per CDR3 protein. The profile shows 250,000 to 300,000 distinct CDR3 sequences, 9.9% of them singletons. The germline V gene has CDR1 SNHLY and CDR2 FYNNEI. This CDR3 region has 15 residues. Losses at the gene ends were 6 bases for V and 7 bases for J; bases not matched to a gene: 8. The specimen was PBMCs from the stem cell graft donor, collected from the stem cell graft. The sequence was collected from a human donor who donated a stem cell graft to a child with SCID. The chain recombines TRBV2 with TRBJ2-1; 11 bases fit TRBD1. In nucleotides, the CDR3 is TGTGCCAGCAGCTACCCCGGGACAGGGGGTAATGAGCAGTTCTTC. It specifies CASSYPGTGGNEQFF.